This T cell receptor (beta chain) is drawn from a study of T cells in tumors after PD-1 blockade. Overall study: Either cemiplimab 350 mg every 2 weeks or pembrolizumab 200 mg every 3 weeks was given. Some patients also took daily vismodegib 150 mg during anti-PD-1 treatment.

With 0 bases removed from V and 2 bases from J, the gap between germline ends came to 11 bases. Germline V gene lookup returns CDR1 SGHKS and CDR2 YYEKEE (reference sequence). The CDR3 totals 15 residues. TCRdb's copy holds only in-frame clones and misses some; the assay was immunoSEQ multiplex PCR. The table shows some 14,000 clones, with 65% to 85% occurring only once. As concerns this clone: Its antigen is as yet unknown.

Overall study results and limits: Some novel exhausted tumor clones appeared in pre-treatment blood, suggesting peripheral recruitment.

This rearrangement joins TRBV5-5 to TRBJ2-5; a possible D gene is TRBD2 (6 bases). This material consisted of PBMCs, taken after anti-PD-1 treatment. The origin of this receptor is a human donor with basal cell carcinoma. CDR3 nucleotides: TGTGCCAGCAGCTTGGCCGGGGCGGGACAAGAGACCCAGTACTTC. Translated, it gives CASSLAGAGQETQYF.